This TCR beta chain was captured by sequencing in a study of Tregs in tolerant kidney transplant recipients (dated by TCRdb to the late 2010s). For the wider study: Before combined kidney and bone marrow transplantation, this study identified donor-specific regulatory T cells using TCRbeta sequencing and then followed those same cells after transplant.

In the paper's terms, the time point label means: 6 months after combined kidney and bone marrow transplant. The transplants used related donors along with nonmyeloablative bone marrow transplantation, and in the human trials mixed chimerism was transient. Unstimulated Tregs (CD4+CD25+CD127-), CD4+ non-Tregs (CD4+CD25-), CD4 and CD8 cells were FACS-sorted from thawed PBMCs. Several combined kidney and bone marrow transplant recipients from the ITN036ST trial were included as patients, and samples were available only from these trial subjects. Healthy control blood was processed to PBMCs by Ficoll density gradient and cryopreserved, and patient PBMCs were collected before and after transplant. The CDR3 runs 11 residues from the cysteine to the phenylalanine. The retained sequence is limited to the CDR3, 33 bases, with the frame set at the first base. V gives up 4 bases and J gives up 6 bases, and the segment between their germline ends measures 8 bases. CDR1 and CDR2 (SGHDT, YYEEEE) derive from the germline V gene.

For TCRbeta CDR3 sequencing, genomic DNA was extracted from sorted cells using the QIAGEN DNeasy Blood and Tissue Kit. High-throughput TCRbeta CDR3 sequencing was carried out commercially through immunoSEQ, with PCR amplification with bias correction and internal controls included. On the authors' methods: A unique productive TCRbeta sequence was defined by the CDR3 nucleotide sequence when primers matched, and otherwise by the CDR3 amino acid sequence together with the Vbeta and Jbeta genes. To correct for sorting error, sequences found in more than one sorted population at a frequency ratio of 2:1 or less were discarded, and the remaining shared sequences were assigned to the population with the higher frequency. A sequence was defined as donor-reactive if the sequence was expanded at least 5-fold in CFSE-low cells compared with unstimulated cells and had a frequency of at least 0.01% in CFSE-low cells. Repertoire divergence was quantified by Jensen-Shannon divergence calculated from the top 100 TCRbeta sequences ranked by frequency. For any sample with multiple sequencing runs, sorting error was corrected in each run separately before the runs were pooled. TCRdb took this table from immuneACCESS and kept in-frame rearrangements with V and J called. Such tables lack part of the clones; where checked against another copy, unresolved V genes explain under half of the gap, and the rest is unexplained. The DNA gave D and trimming, while V, J and clone size come from that table. Across this sample there are about 21,000 clones, with roughly 80% seen only once. The ten largest make up about a quarter of the sample.

Summary of the overall study and its limitations: Expanding Tregs with activated donor B cells appeared to identify the most biologically relevant and donor-specific TCRbeta repertoire. For some patients the PCR primers changed over time, which made it impossible to compare the samples from those patients at the nucleotide level. Biological reproducibility was not directly assessed, although technical replication error appeared to be minimal. Donor-specific Treg expansion exceeded global Treg expansion in tolerant patients, suggesting antigen-driven rather than nonspecific expansion. Because only a small number of patients were included, the study had limitations, and the results will need to be validated in larger populations as well as under other immunosuppression protocols.

Points on this clone: Which antigen it targets is not known. Base qualities are not provided; no much larger clone lies one nucleotide away.

The chain joins TRBV5-6 to TRBJ2-7, with TRBD2 perhaps the D gene, on 5 matching bases. The source material was CD8+ T cells from blood (PBMCs), sampled 6 months after the transplant. The receptor's source is a human patient who received a combined kidney and bone marrow transplant. Some T cells may derive from the graft donor when a transplant has been performed. Here the CDR3 is given as CASSRGFEQYF. The DNA is TGTGCCAGCAGCAGAGGGTTCGAGCAGTACTTC.